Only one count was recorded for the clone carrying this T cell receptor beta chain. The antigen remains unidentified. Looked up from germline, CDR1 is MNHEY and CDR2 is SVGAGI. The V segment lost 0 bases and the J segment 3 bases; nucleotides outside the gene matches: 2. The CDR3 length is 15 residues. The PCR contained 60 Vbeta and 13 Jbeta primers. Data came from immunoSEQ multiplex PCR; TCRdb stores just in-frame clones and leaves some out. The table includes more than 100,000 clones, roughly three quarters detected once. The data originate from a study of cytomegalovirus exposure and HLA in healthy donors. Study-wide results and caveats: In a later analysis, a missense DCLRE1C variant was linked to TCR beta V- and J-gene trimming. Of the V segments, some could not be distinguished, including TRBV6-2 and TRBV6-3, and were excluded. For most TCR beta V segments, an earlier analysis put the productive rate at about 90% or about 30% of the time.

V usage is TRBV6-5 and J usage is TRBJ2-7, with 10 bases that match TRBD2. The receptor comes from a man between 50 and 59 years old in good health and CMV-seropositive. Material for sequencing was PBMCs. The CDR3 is CASSYSGTSDYEQYF. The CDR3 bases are TGTGCCAGCAGTTACTCGGGGACTAGCGACTACGAGCAGTACTTC.